This passage covers 9 T cell receptor beta chains from one sample sequenced in a study of human T cells and chemical hapten exposure. TCRdb processed the 5' RACE reads anew with MiXCR; each CDR3 protein has one entry. The table lists over 95,000 distinct CDR3 sequences, approximately 19% of them singletons, with 2.8% in the top ten. Unfractionated whole blood yielded total RNA. These receptors all stem from a human donor in good health.

This clonotype was picked up a small number of times. The chain uses TRBV4-2 and TRBJ2-7, with 9 bases aligning to TRBD2. V trimming: 0 bases; J trimming: 5 bases; junction bases outside the gene matches: 11. The length of the CDR3 is 17 residues. In germline, CDR1 is LGHNA, CDR2 YNFKEQ. The CDR3: CASSQDPGREGVNEQYF. The CDR3, as DNA: TGTGCCAGCAGCCAAGATCCGGGGCGGGAGGGCGTGAACGAGCAGTACTTC.

The rearrangement joins TRBV29-1 to TRBJ1-1; a possible D gene is TRBD1 (6 bases). The germline gives CDR1 SQVTM, CDR2 ANQGSEA. Trimming left V 0 bases short and J 11 bases short, with 16 bases between. The CDR3 length is 13 residues. The CDR3 is CSVEDLEGGRAFF. CDR3 in DNA: TGCAGCGTTGAAGATCTTGAGGGGGGACGGGCTTTCTTT.

The gene calls are TRBV7-9 and TRBJ1-1, with D perhaps matching TRBD1 (5 bases). The CDR3 totals 16 residues. Germline V gene lookup returns CDR1 SEHNR and CDR2 FQNEAQ (reference sequence). Trimming took 3 bases from V and 3 from J, leaving 17 bases between them. The CDR3 loop reads CASSFFGGRRDTEAFF. The CDR3 coding sequence is TGTGCCAGCAGCTTTTTCGGGGGAAGAAGGGACACTGAAGCTTTCTTT.

This chain links TRBV7-3 with TRBJ2-2; 7 bases match TRBD2. Losses at the gene ends were 5 bases for V and 5 bases for J; bases not matched to a gene: 14. The CDR3 is 17 amino acids. Germline V lookup: CDR1 SGHTA, CDR2 FQGTGA. The CDR3 reads CASSQRLSGGRTGELFF. CDR3 coding DNA: TGTGCCAGCAGCCAGCGACTCAGCGGCGGGAGAACCGGGGAGCTGTTTTTT.

The V and J genes are TRBV30 and TRBJ2-4, with 8 bases identical to TRBD2. V was clipped by 0 bases and J by 4 bases; unmatched bases: 8. From germline, CDR1 is GTSNPN and CDR2 SVGIG (reference sequence). This CDR3 has 16 residues. CDR3 in DNA: TGTGCCTGGAGTGTTTCGGCTAGCGGGCCAAAAAACATTCAGTACTTC. Protein product: CAWSVSASGPKNIQYF.

The chain combines TRBV4-1 with TRBJ2-7; the D gene is possibly TRBD1 (5 bases). V was trimmed by 4 bases and J by 2 bases, leaving 15 bases between them. Per the germline V gene, CDR1 is MGHRA and CDR2 is YSYEKL. The CDR3 sequence is 15 residues long. The CDR3 DNA is TGCGCCAGCAGCCGAGGACACAAGGAGACCTACGAGCAGTACTTC. Amino acid sequence: CASSRGHKETYEQYF.

This clonotype was observed a few times. This chain links TRBV27 with TRBJ1-4, with D unclear. The CDR3 spans 14 residues. Germline CDR1 is MNHEY and CDR2 is SMNVEV (reference sequence). V gave up 3 bases and J gave up 7 bases, with 12 bases separating them. DNA of the CDR3: TGTGCCAGCAGTTTCGGTGTTAAGGGTGAAAAACTGTTTTTT. This sequence encodes CASSFGVKGEKLFF.

This clonotype was counted a few times. This chain joins TRBV28 and TRBJ1-4; D is unresolved. Trimming removed 2 bases at V and 2 bases at J, with 6 bases between. The CDR3 sequence is 14 residues long. In germline, CDR1 is MDHEN, CDR2 SYDVKM. CDR3 coding DNA: TGTGCCAGCAGTTTACCGAGTACTAATGAAAAACTGTTTTTT. Protein sequence: CASSLPSTNEKLFF.

This chain links TRBV28 with TRBJ2-2; 9 bases map to TRBD2. This CDR3 region has 16 residues. Per germline, CDR1 MDHEN and CDR2 SYDVKM. The V gene end was trimmed by 7 bases and the J gene end by 4 bases; junction bases not matched to a gene: 10. The CDR3 DNA sequence: TGTGCCAGCACCCATGGGGGGACTAGCTTCACCGGGGAGCTGTTTTTT. Its translation is CASTHGGTSFTGELFF.